This T cell receptor (beta chain) was observed in a study of CD8 T cells in Susac syndrome. Study-wide findings and caveats: Only a relatively small number of individuals were included in the TCR sequencing and HLA analysis.

A quantity of about 0.5 to 1 ug RNA underwent reverse transcription using random hexamers. Across 54 Vbeta and 13 Jbeta, immunoSEQ multiplex PCR amplified TCR beta CDR3. Each CDR3 protein is one row after TCRdb ran MiXCR on the immunoSEQ multiplex PCR reads. In the table there are approximately 170,000 distinct CDR3 sequences, about 94% of which are singletons. The length of the CDR3 is 11 residues. V was clipped by 8 bases and J by 7 bases, with 12 bases between them. TEMRA cells were FACS-enriched, unlike CD8+ and CD4+ T cells, which were negatively isolated. On this clonotype itself: Its antigen is still unknown.

Sequenced sample: CD4+ T cells from PBMCs. The rearrangement uses TRBV12-3 or TRBV12-4 and TRBJ2-7; D remains unclear. The sequence derives from a human donor in good health. The CDR3 DNA follows: TGTGCCAGCGGCATGTACGGAGAGCAGTACTTC. This sequence encodes CASGMYGEQYF.